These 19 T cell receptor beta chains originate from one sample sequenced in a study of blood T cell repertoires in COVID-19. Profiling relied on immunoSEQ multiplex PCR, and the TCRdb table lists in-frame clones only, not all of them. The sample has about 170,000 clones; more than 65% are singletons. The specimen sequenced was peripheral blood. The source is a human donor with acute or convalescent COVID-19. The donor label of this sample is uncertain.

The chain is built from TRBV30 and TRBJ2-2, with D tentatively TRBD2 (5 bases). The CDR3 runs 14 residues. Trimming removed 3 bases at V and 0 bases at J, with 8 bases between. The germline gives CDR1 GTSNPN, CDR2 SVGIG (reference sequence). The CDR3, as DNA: TGTGCCTGGAGCTCGGGGACGAACACCGGGGAGCTGTTTTTT. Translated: CAWSSGTNTGELFF.

The CDR3: CASSLVGEQYF. The CDR3 region has the DNA TGTGCCAGCAGTTTAGTCGGCGAGCAGTACTTC. The chain carries TRBV28 and TRBJ2-7; D gene unclear. This CDR3 spans 11 amino acids. Deletions cut 2 bases from V and 6 bases from J, with 5 bases between. CDR1 and CDR2 (germline): MDHEN, SYDVKM.

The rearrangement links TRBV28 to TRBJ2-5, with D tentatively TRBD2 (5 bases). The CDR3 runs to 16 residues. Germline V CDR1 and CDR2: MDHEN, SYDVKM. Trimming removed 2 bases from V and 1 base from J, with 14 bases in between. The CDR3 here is CASSLILAGTQETQYF. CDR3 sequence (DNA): TGTGCCAGCAGTTTAATTCTGGCGGGTACCCAAGAGACCCAGTACTTC.

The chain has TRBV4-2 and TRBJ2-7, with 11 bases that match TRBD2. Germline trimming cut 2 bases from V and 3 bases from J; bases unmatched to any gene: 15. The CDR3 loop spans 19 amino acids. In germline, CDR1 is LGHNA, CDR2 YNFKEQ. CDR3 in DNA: TGTGCCAGCAGCCAAAACCCCGGGACTAGCGGCTTCCAATTCTACGAGCAGTACTTC. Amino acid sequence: CASSQNPGTSGFQFYEQYF.

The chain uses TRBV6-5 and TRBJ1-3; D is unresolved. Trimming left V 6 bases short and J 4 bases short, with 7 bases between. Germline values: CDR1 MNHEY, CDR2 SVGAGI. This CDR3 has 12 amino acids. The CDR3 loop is CASRTQGNTIYF. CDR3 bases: TGTGCCAGCAGGACTCAAGGAAACACCATATATTTT.

DNA for the CDR3: TGTGCCAGTAGTTCCGAACGGACAGGGGGCTCGAACGAGCAGTACTTC. This sequence encodes CASSSERTGGSNEQYF. The chain couples TRBV19 to TRBJ2-7, with 11 bases that match TRBD1. Germline CDR1 LNHDA, CDR2 SQIVND (reference sequence). This CDR3 is built from 16 residues. The ends lost 5 bases at V and 5 bases at J; junction bases unmatched: 11.

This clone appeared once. CDR3 sequence reads: CASSLGGTSGGHETQYF. CDR3 coding DNA: TGTGCCAGCAGCTTGGGCGGGACTAGCGGGGGGCACGAGACCCAGTACTTC. This chain joins TRBV5-5 and TRBJ2-5; TRBD2 matches 15 bases. V was clipped by 0 bases and J by 5 bases; unmatched bases: 5. Germline CDR1 SGHKS, CDR2 YYEKEE (reference sequence). The length of the CDR3 is 17 residues.

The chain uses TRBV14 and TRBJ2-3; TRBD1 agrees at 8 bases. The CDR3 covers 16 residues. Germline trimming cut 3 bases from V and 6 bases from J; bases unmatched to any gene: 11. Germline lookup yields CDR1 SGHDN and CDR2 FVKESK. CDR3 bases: TGTGCCAGCAGCCACCTGGGACAGGCCTTGGGCGATACGCAGTATTTT. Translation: CASSHLGQALGDTQYF. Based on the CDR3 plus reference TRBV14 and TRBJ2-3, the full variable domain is EAGVTQFPSHSVIEKGQTVTLRCDPISGHDNLYWYRRVMGKEIKFLLHFVKESKQDESGMPNNRFLAERTGGTYSTLKVQPAELEDSGVYFCASSHLGQALGDTQYFGPGTRLTVL.

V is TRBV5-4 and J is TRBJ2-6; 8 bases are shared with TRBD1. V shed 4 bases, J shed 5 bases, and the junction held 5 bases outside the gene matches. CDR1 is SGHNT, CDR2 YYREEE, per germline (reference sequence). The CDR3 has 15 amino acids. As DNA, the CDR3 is TGTGCCAGCAGCCCCGACAGGGGTTGGGCCAACGTCCTGACTTTC. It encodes CASSPDRGWANVLTF.

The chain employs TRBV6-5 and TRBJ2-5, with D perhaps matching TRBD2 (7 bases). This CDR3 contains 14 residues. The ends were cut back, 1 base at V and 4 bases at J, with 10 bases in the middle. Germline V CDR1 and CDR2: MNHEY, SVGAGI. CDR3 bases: TGTGCCAGCAGTTACTACGGGGGGCGAGAGACCCAGTACTTC. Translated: CASSYYGGRETQYF.

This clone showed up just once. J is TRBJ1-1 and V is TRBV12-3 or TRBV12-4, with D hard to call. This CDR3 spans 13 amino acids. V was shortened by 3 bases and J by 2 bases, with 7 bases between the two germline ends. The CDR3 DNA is TGTGCCAGCAGTTTGAGTAGCAACACTGAAGCTTTCTTT. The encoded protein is CASSLSSNTEAFF.

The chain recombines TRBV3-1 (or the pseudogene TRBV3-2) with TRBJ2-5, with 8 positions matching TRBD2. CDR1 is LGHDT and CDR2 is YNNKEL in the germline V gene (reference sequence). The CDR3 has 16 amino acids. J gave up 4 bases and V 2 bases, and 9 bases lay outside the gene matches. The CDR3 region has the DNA TGTGCCAGCAGCCAATCTATAGCGGGGCGGCGAGAGACCCAGTACTTC. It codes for CASSQSIAGRRETQYF.

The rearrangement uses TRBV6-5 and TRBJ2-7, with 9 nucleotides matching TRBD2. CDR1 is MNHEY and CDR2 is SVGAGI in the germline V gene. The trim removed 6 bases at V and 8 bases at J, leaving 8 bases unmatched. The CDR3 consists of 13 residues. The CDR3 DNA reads TGTGCCAGCAGCCCGAGGCGGGAGGGGAAGCAGTACTTC. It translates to CASSPRREGKQYF.

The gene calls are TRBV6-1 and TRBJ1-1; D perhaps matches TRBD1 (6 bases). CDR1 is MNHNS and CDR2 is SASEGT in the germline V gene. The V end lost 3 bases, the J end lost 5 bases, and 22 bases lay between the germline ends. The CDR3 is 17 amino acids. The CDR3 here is CASSERRATGRRTEAFF. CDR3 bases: TGTGCCAGCAGTGAGCGTCGCGCGACAGGACGAAGAACTGAAGCTTTCTTT.

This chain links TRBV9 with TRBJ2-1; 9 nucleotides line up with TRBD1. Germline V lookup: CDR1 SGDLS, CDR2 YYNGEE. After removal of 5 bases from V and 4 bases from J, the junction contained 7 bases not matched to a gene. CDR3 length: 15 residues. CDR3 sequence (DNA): TGTGCCAGCAGTCCTCTCGGACAGGGGTACAATGAGCAGTTCTTC. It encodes CASSPLGQGYNEQFF.

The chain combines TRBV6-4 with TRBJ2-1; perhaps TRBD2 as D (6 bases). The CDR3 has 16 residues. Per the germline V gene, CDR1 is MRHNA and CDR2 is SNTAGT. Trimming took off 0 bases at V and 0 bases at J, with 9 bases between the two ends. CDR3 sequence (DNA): TGTGCCAGCAGTGACTCAAGAGCGGGCTCCTACAATGAGCAGTTCTTC. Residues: CASSDSRAGSYNEQFF.

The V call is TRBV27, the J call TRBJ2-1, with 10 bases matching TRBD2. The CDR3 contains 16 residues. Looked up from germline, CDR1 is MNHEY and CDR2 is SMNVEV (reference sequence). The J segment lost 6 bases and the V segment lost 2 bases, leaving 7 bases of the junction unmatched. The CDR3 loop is CASSLSGSGRSNEQFF. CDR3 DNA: TGTGCCAGCAGTTTAAGTGGTAGCGGGAGGTCCAATGAGCAGTTCTTC.

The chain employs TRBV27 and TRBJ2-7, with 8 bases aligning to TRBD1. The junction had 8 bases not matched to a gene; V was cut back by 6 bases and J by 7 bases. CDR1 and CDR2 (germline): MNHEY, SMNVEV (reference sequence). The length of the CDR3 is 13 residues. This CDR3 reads CASRPDRGGEQYF. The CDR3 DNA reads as TGTGCCAGCAGACCCGACAGGGGAGGAGAGCAGTACTTC.

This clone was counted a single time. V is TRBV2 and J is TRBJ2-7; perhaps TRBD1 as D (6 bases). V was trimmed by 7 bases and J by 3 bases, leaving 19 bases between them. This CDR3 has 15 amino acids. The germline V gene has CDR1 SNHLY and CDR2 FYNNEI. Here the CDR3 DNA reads TGTGCCAGCAAAAGAACGGGACAAGCGGACTACGAGCAGTACTTC. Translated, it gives CASKRTGQADYEQYF.